These T cell receptor beta chains were read from a single sample in a study of blood T cell repertoires in COVID-19. Profiling relied on immunoSEQ multiplex PCR, and the TCRdb table lists in-frame clones only, not all of them. Of some 200,000 clones detected, approximately 84% appear once; the ten largest clones hold 3%. The sample taken for sequencing was peripheral blood. Receptors were obtained from a woman in her 30s who had recovered from COVID-19. The CDR3 runs from the conserved cysteine through the conserved F or W. D genes are given only for firm matches. Clone size, where shown, is once, few, many, or a class for clones that have expanded.

D	size	V	J	CDR3	DNA
.	.	TRBV10-3	TRBJ2-5	CAISLDSSRETQYF	TGTGCCATCAGCCTCGACAGTTCCAGGGAGACCCAGTACTTC
.	.	TRBV5-4	TRBJ2-7	CASSSDSLLDYEQYF	TGTGCCAGCAGTTCGGACTCGCTCCTAGACTACGAGCAGTACTTC
.	.	TRBV3-1/TRBV3-2	TRBJ2-3	CASSQKGESGTQYF	TGTGCCAGCAGCCAAAAGGGAGAGTCGGGTACGCAGTATTTT
.	.	TRBV27	TRBJ2-7	CASGADNSYEQYF	TGTGCCAGCGGGGCGGACAACTCCTACGAGCAGTACTTC
TRBD2	.	TRBV30	TRBJ2-5	CAWSPLAGGQETQYF	TGTGCCTGGAGTCCCCTAGCGGGAGGGCAAGAGACCCAGTACTTC
.	once	TRBV6-1	TRBJ2-1	CASSEARGLRFF	TGTGCCAGCAGTGAAGCGCGAGGACTACGGTTCTTC
TRBD2	.	TRBV4-2	TRBJ2-3	CASSSWTSGSADTQYF	TGTGCCAGCAGCTCCTGGACTAGCGGGAGTGCAGATACGCAGTATTTT
TRBD2	once	TRBV28	TRBJ2-1	CASGVSGLAGNEQFF	TGTGCCAGCGGCGTATCAGGGCTAGCGGGGAATGAGCAGTTCTTC
TRBD2	.	TRBV9	TRBJ2-6	CASSVAGGSGANVLTF	TGTGCCAGCAGCGTAGCGGGAGGCTCTGGGGCCAACGTCCTGACTTTC
TRBD2	.	TRBV7-3	TRBJ2-2	CASSSGLANGELFF	TGTGCCAGCAGCTCGGGACTAGCCAACGGGGAGCTGTTTTTT
.	once	TRBV6-5	TRBJ2-5	CASSYSLRGKETQYF	TGTGCCAGCAGTTACTCGTTAAGGGGGAAAGAGACCCAGTACTTC
TRBD1	.	TRBV28	TRBJ2-7	CASSPTGEGEQYF	TGTGCCAGCAGTCCGACAGGGGAAGGCGAGCAGTACTTC
TRBD2	few	TRBV28	TRBJ2-5	CASSPRAGGPSETQYF	TGTGCCAGCAGCCCCCGGGCGGGAGGGCCCTCTGAGACCCAGTACTTC
.	.	TRBV15	TRBJ2-5	CATSRDRETQYF	TGTGCCACCAGCAGAGATCGGGAGACCCAGTACTTC
TRBD1	.	TRBV28	TRBJ1-3	CASNRDRVIQKGNTIYF	TGTGCCAGCAACCGGGACAGGGTAATACAAAAGGGAAACACCATATATTTT
TRBD2	.	TRBV7-3	TRBJ2-6	CASNGGGPAGANVLTF	TGTGCCAGCAATGGGGGAGGGCCGGCTGGGGCCAACGTCCTGACTTTC
.	.	TRBV5-1	TRBJ2-2	CASSLGLALTSNTGELFF	TGCGCCAGCAGCTTGGGGCTAGCGCTGACTTCGAACACCGGGGAGCTGTTTTTT
.	.	TRBV14	TRBJ2-5	CASSPTSLGETQYF	TGTGCCAGCAGCCCAACTAGTCTGGGAGAGACCCAGTACTTC
.	few	TRBV2	TRBJ1-1	CASSGARVMNTEAFF	TGTGCCAGCAGTGGGGCGAGGGTGATGAACACTGAAGCTTTCTTT
.	.	TRBV5-1	TRBJ2-1	CASSPLSSEQFF	TGCGCCAGCAGCCCTCTTAGTAGCGAGCAGTTCTTC
.	.	TRBV6-2/TRBV6-3	TRBJ1-5	CASSYNELPQHF	TGTGCCAGCAGTTACAATGAGTTACCCCAGCATTTT
TRBD2	once	TRBV28	TRBJ2-1	CASISGGYNEQFF	TGTGCCAGCATTAGCGGGGGTTACAATGAGCAGTTCTTC
.	.	TRBV28	TRBJ1-4	CAIGLTGGNEKLFF	TGTGCCATCGGCCTTACAGGCGGAAATGAAAAACTGTTTTTT
.	.	TRBV4-2	TRBJ2-5	CASSPVGAGVGETQYF	TGTGCCAGCAGCCCGGTGGGAGCAGGGGTAGGGGAGACCCAGTACTTC
.	.	TRBV5-4	TRBJ2-7	CASSLGPGDYEQYF	TGTGCCAGCAGCTTGGGGCCAGGGGACTACGAGCAGTACTTC
.	.	TRBV5-5	TRBJ1-5	CASSQDKDQPQHF	TGTGCCAGCAGCCAAGACAAGGATCAGCCCCAGCATTTT
.	.	TRBV4-1	TRBJ1-3	CASSQDGTFSGNTIYF	TGCGCCAGCAGCCAAGACGGGACATTCTCTGGAAACACCATATATTTT
TRBD2	.	TRBV11-2	TRBJ2-7	CASSPPGVAGVREQYF	TGTGCCAGCAGCCCGCCAGGAGTAGCGGGAGTTCGCGAGCAGTACTTC
.	.	TRBV5-1	TRBJ2-2	CASSLQQANTGELFF	TGCGCCAGCAGCTTACAACAGGCGAACACCGGGGAGCTGTTTTTT
TRBD2	.	TRBV18	TRBJ2-1	CASSPLADNEEQFF	TGTGCCAGCTCACCGCTAGCGGATAATGAGGAGCAGTTCTTC
.	.	TRBV2	TRBJ2-2	CARGGGPGELFF	TGTGCCAGGGGGGGTGGTCCCGGGGAGCTGTTTTTT
.	.	TRBV18	TRBJ2-7	CASSPYGGGLSYEQYF	TGTGCCAGCTCACCGTACGGCGGAGGCCTCTCCTACGAGCAGTACTTC
TRBD1	once	TRBV30	TRBJ1-1	CAWGGWGQNMNTEAFF	TGTGCCTGGGGGGGTTGGGGACAGAACATGAACACTGAAGCTTTCTTT
.	once	TRBV24-1	TRBJ2-1	CATSDFRGSSYNEQFF	TGTGCCACCAGTGATTTTAGGGGCAGCTCCTACAATGAGCAGTTCTTC
TRBD1	.	TRBV3-1/TRBV3-2	TRBJ1-4	CASSQDTGAGTNEKLFF	TGTGCCAGCAGCCAAGATACAGGGGCGGGGACTAATGAAAAACTGTTTTTT
.	.	TRBV28	TRBJ1-2	CASSTTTDRIYTF	TGTGCCAGCAGCACAACTACCGACAGAATCTACACCTTC
TRBD2	.	TRBV18	TRBJ2-7	CASSPLAGLSSYEQYF	TGTGCCAGCTCACCCTTAGCGGGATTAAGCTCCTACGAGCAGTACTTC
.	once	TRBV5-1	TRBJ2-2	CASSESSYTGELFF	TGCGCCAGCAGTGAGAGTAGCTACACCGGGGAGCTGTTTTTT
TRBD2	.	TRBV15	TRBJ2-1	CATSITSGSPYNEQFF	TGTGCCACCAGCATAACTAGCGGGAGTCCCTACAATGAGCAGTTCTTC
TRBD1	.	TRBV6-5	TRBJ2-7	CANSGTVSYEQYF	TGTGCCAACTCCGGGACAGTTTCCTACGAGCAGTACTTC
TRBD2	.	TRBV9	TRBJ2-7	CASSDRSGKRPYEQYF	TGTGCCAGCAGCGATAGGAGCGGGAAGAGGCCCTACGAGCAGTACTTC
.	.	TRBV12-3/TRBV12-4	TRBJ2-7	CASSFTLIYEQYF	TGTGCCAGCAGTTTCACGCTAATCTACGAGCAGTACTTC